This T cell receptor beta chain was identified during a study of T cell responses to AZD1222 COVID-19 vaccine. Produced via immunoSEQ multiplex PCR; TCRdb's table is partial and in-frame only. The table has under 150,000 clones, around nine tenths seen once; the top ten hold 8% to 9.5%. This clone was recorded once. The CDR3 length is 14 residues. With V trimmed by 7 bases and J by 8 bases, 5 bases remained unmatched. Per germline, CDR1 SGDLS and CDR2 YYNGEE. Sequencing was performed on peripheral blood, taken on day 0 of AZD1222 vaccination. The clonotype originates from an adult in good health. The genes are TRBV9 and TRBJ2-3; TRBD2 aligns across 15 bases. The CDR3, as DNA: TGTGCCAGCTCCCGGACTAGCGGGAGGGGTACGCAGTATTTT. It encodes CASSRTSGRGTQYF.